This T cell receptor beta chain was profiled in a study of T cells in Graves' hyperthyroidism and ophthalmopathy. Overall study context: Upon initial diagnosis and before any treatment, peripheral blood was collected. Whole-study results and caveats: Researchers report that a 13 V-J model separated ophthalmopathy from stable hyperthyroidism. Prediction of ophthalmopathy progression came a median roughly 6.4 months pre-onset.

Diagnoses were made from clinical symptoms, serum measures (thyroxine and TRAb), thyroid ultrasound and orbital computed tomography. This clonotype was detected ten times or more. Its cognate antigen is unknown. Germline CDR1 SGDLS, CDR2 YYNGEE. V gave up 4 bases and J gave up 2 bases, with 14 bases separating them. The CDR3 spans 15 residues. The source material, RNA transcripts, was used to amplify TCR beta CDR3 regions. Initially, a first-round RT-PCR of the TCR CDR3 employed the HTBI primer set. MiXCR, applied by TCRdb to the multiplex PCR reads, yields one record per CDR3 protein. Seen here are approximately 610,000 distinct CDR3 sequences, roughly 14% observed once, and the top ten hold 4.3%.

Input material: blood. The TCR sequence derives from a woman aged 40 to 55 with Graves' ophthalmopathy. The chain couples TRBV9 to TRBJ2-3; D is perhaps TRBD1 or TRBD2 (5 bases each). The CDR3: CASSPWDGNTDTQYF. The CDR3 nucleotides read TGTGCCAGCAGCCCATGGGACGGAAACACAGATACGCAGTATTTT.